Listed here are 5 T cell receptor beta chains from one sample, sequenced in a study of T-cell reconstitution after alpha-beta-depleted transplantation in children. Preparation of the TCRbeta library used unique molecular identifiers. MiXCR, run by TCRdb on the PCR reads, gives a single entry per CDR3 protein. The sample lists around 600,000 distinct CDR3 sequences; around 23% were seen once. The sequences come from PBMCs, mostly from graft donor cells, collected 360 days after TCRalphabeta/CD19-depleted stem cell transplant. The receptor set was obtained from a boy under two years old who had a stem cell transplant for acute myeloid leukemia, so the T cells may come from the graft donor.

The J gene is TRBJ2-2, the V gene TRBV12-3 or TRBV12-4, with D perhaps matching TRBD1 (5 bases). The CDR3 has 14 residues. CDR3 region: CVSQQTANTGELFF. The CDR3 DNA follows: TGTGTCTCCCAGCAGACAGCGAACACCGGGGAGCTGTTTTTT.

The J gene is TRBJ2-1, the V gene TRBV28, with D possibly TRBD1 on 6 matching bases. The CDR3 has 15 residues. Germline V lookup: CDR1 MDHEN, CDR2 SYDVKM. Deletions cut 8 bases from V and 10 bases from J, with 24 bases between. CDR3 nucleotides: TGTGCCAGCGGCCCCGAGTTTGGCAGGGGTCAGGAGCAGTTCTTC. Translating it yields CASGPEFGRGQEQFF. Full variable domain (rest looked up from reference TRBV28 and TRBJ2-1): DVKVTQSSRYLVKRTGEKVFLECVQDMDHENMFWYRQDPGLGLRLIYFSYDVKMKEKGDIPEGYSVSREKKERFSLILESASTNQTSMYLCASGPEFGRGQEQFFGPGTRLTVL.

This clonotype turned up a few times. V usage is TRBV5-1 and J usage is TRBJ2-1, with D tentatively TRBD2 (6 bases). CDR3 size: 13 residues. V lost 4 bases and J 10 bases, leaving 15 bases between the germline ends. CDR1 is SGHRS and CDR2 is YFSETQ in the germline V gene. CDR3 sequence: CASSRDSSGEQFF. DNA for the CDR3: TGCGCCAGCAGCCGGGACTCCTCGGGAGAGCAGTTCTTC. Full variable domain (rest looked up from reference TRBV5-1 and TRBJ2-1): KAGVTQTPRYLIKTRGQQVTLSCSPISGHRSVSWYQQTPGQGLQFLFEYFSETQRNKGNFPGRFSGRQFSNSRSEMNVSTLELGDSALYLCASSRDSSGEQFFGPGTRLTVL.

The chain couples TRBV5-4 to TRBJ2-1; D is unclear. Germline CDR1 is SGHNT and CDR2 is YYREEE (reference sequence). V lost 7 bases to trimming and J lost 7 bases, with 15 bases between them. The CDR3 is 13 residues long. The CDR3 reads CASVGVSWNEQFF. CDR3 coding DNA: TGTGCCAGCGTCGGAGTTAGCTGGAATGAGCAGTTCTTC.

This clonotype was counted many times. This chain uses TRBV6-5 with TRBJ2-4; TRBD1 is a possible D gene (6 bases). This CDR3 has 11 residues. Per the germline V gene, CDR1 is MNHEY and CDR2 is SVGAGI. Trimming left V 5 bases short and J 11 bases short, with 10 bases between. CDR3 protein: CASSPGTFQYF. CDR3 DNA: TGTGCCAGCAGTCCCGGGACATTTCAGTACTTC.